This passage covers 32 T cell receptor beta chains from one sample sequenced in a study of STAT3 mutations in large granular lymphocyte leukemia. Study-level points and caveats: At least one immunodominant TCR beta clonotype appeared in every T-cell large granular lymphocyte leukemia patient.

What these receptors recognize is not known. Some clones are missing from TCRdb's copy, which holds only in-frame ones; the method was immunoSEQ multiplex PCR. Of about 1,300 clones listed, 65% to 75% were seen once; the top ten hold about a tenth. The sequenced sample was peripheral blood mononuclear cells. These receptors all come from a woman in her 70s with T-cell large granular lymphocyte leukemia. Some clones in this sample may be carry-over from other donors' samples.

This clone was observed a few times. The chain couples TRBV30 to TRBJ1-2; 11 bases match TRBD1. The V and J ends lost 8 bases and 8 bases, in that order; junction bases with no gene match: 10. The CDR3 runs to 13 residues. The germline V gene has CDR1 GTSNPN and CDR2 SVGIG (reference sequence). The CDR3 coding sequence is TGTGCCAGACGGACAGGGGGCGCGGGAGGCTACACCTTC. It codes for CARRTGGAGGYTF.

The chain combines TRBV21-1 with TRBJ2-7. TRBV21-1 is marked as a pseudogene. The length of the CDR3 is 17 residues. Here the CDR3 DNA reads TGTGCCAGCAGCCACCCCCGGGCGCACCGCTGTTTTGACGAGCAGTACTTC. This codes for CASSHPRAHRCFDEQYF.

Only a few counts were recorded for this clone. V is TRBV5-1 and J is TRBJ1-2, with D perhaps TRBD1 (6 bases). Trimming took off 2 bases at V and 6 bases at J, with 11 bases between the two ends. CDR3 length: 13 amino acids. In germline, CDR1 is SGHRS, CDR2 YFSETQ. The CDR3 nucleotides are TGCGCCAGCAGCTTCGGACAGAGAGATGGCTACACCTTC. Its protein product is CASSFGQRDGYTF.

The chain couples TRBV27 to TRBJ1-2; TRBD1 is a possible D gene (5 bases). V shed 0 bases and J shed 7 bases, with 9 bases lying between them. CDR3 size: 13 residues. Germline V lookup: CDR1 MNHEY, CDR2 SMNVEV (reference sequence). CDR3 bases: TGTGCCAGCAGTTTATCCGGGGCGAGTGGCTACACCTTC. Translating it yields CASSLSGASGYTF.

This chain links TRBV18 with TRBJ2-3; no reliable D call. This CDR3 has 14 amino acids. Germline CDR1 and CDR2: KGHSH and LQKENI. The ends were cut back, 1 base at V and 4 bases at J, with 9 bases in the middle. The CDR3 loop is CASSPRVSPDTQYF. CDR3 nucleotide sequence: TGTGCCAGCTCACCACGGGTCTCCCCAGATACGCAGTATTTT.

This chain connects TRBV5-6 to TRBJ2-1, with D perhaps TRBD1 (7 bases). The V gene lost 4 bases and the J gene lost 7 bases, with 24 bases spanning the gap. The CDR3 spans 17 residues. Germline V CDR1 and CDR2: SGHDT, YYEEEE. CDR3 in DNA: TGTGCCAGCAGCCTGTCCAACAGGGGACTTTTACGGAATGAGCAGTTCTTC. Translation gives CASSLSNRGLLRNEQFF.

In its sample, this clone was seen a few times. The V and J genes are TRBV19 and TRBJ1-5; perhaps TRBD1 as D (6 bases). V lost 3 bases and J 5 bases, leaving 11 bases between the germline ends. Germline V lookup: CDR1 LNHDA, CDR2 SQIVND (reference sequence). This CDR3 spans 14 amino acids. CDR3 protein: CASSMWTDHQPQHF. CDR3 coding DNA: TGTGCCAGTAGTATGTGGACAGACCATCAGCCCCAGCATTTT.

The chain recombines TRBV5-6 with TRBJ2-3; TRBD2 is a possible D gene (6 bases). This CDR3 has 14 amino acids. CDR1 is SGHDT, CDR2 YYEEEE, per germline. Trimming pared 3 bases from V and 6 bases from J, leaving 14 bases between. The CDR3 nucleotides are TGTGCCAGCAGCTCCCTAGCGTCCGGGGATACGCAGTATTTT. This codes for CASSSLASGDTQYF. The entire variable domain, with the rest obtained from reference TRBV5-6 and TRBJ2-3, is as follows: DAGVTQSPTHLIKTRGQQVTLRCSPKSGHDTVSWYQQALGQGPQFIFQYYEEEERQRGNFPDRFSGHQFPNYSSELNVNALLLGDSALYLCASSSLASGDTQYFGPGTRLTVL.

This chain uses TRBV9 with TRBJ1-1; no clear D gene. CDR1 and CDR2 from the germline V gene are SGDLS and YYNGEE. V was shortened by 0 bases and J by 1 base, with 4 bases between the two germline ends. The CDR3 is 13 amino acids. CDR3 DNA: TGTGCCAGCAGCGTAGGATGGAACACTGAAGCTTTCTTT. It encodes CASSVGWNTEAFF.

The chain recombines TRBV10-1 with TRBJ2-2; the D is unclear. CDR3 size: 14 residues. The germline V gene encodes CDR1 WNHNN and CDR2 SYGVQD (reference sequence). V gave up 8 bases and J gave up 1 base, with 11 bases separating them. DNA for the CDR3: TGCGCCAGCTCGTTGGAACAGAACACCGGGGAGCTGTTTTTT. The encoded protein is CASSLEQNTGELFF.

The rearrangement joins TRBV19 to TRBJ2-1; 9 nucleotides match TRBD1. There are 20 residues in the CDR3. V was clipped by 7 bases and J by 2 bases; unmatched bases: 21. CDR1 and CDR2 (germline): LNHDA, SQIVND (reference sequence). The CDR3 nucleotides read TGTGCCAGTACCCCACTACCGGGACAGGGAGTTGGGGTGGCCTACAATGAGCAGTTCTTC. This gives the protein CASTPLPGQGVGVAYNEQFF.

The rearrangement links TRBV25-1 to TRBJ1-1; D is uncertain. V was clipped by 5 bases and J by 8 bases, with 12 bases between them. The CDR3 extends over 12 amino acids. Germline V gene lookup returns CDR1 MGHDK and CDR2 SYGVNS. The CDR3 spells CASSSRQGEAFF. CDR3 in DNA: TGTGCCAGCAGTTCACGGCAAGGGGAAGCTTTCTTT.

This clone was picked up one time. As DNA, the CDR3 is TGTGCCAGCTCACCACCGGACGGTTACGAGCAGTACTTC. This translates into CASSPPDGYEQYF. The chain links TRBV18 to TRBJ2-7; D ambiguous. Germline assignment: CDR1 KGHSH and CDR2 LQKENI. CDR3 size: 13 residues. The V gene lost 0 bases and the J gene lost 4 bases, with 7 bases spanning the gap.

The gene calls are TRBV5-1 and TRBJ1-1; D remains unclear. V shed 1 base and J shed 0 bases, with 4 bases lying between them. The V gene's germline CDR1 is SGHRS and CDR2 YFSETQ. This CDR3 is built from 13 residues. CDR3 region: CASSLSLNTEAFF. DNA of the CDR3: TGCGCCAGCAGCTTGAGTCTGAACACTGAAGCTTTCTTT.

V usage is TRBV11-2 and J usage is TRBJ1-5; D may be TRBD1 (5 bases). Trimming took 0 bases from V and 0 from J, leaving 6 bases between them. The CDR3 is 15 residues long. Germline-derived CDR1 and CDR2 are SGHAT and FQNNGV. In DNA form, the CDR3 reads TGTGCCAGCAGCTTAGACAGGGCTAGCAATCAGCCCCAGCATTTT. Its translation: CASSLDRASNQPQHF.

Worth noting for this clone: The junction departs from the called germline gene at one end, perhaps through a read error. This chain links TRBV5-4 with TRBJ2-5, with D hard to call. The CDR3 runs 14 residues. The germline gives CDR1 SGHNT, CDR2 YYREEE (reference sequence). CDR3 sequence: CASSLRLDQETQYF. The CDR3 region has the DNA TGTGCCAGCAGCTTGAGGCTAGACCAGGAGACCCAGTACTTC.

This clone was picked up a small number of times. The J gene is TRBJ1-1, the V gene TRBV5-1; D is unclear. Germline loops: CDR1 SGHRS, CDR2 YFSETQ. V gave up 1 base and J gave up 1 base, with 8 bases separating them. This CDR3 is built from 14 residues. The CDR3 DNA reads TGCGCCAGCAGCTTGAATGCAGGGAACACTGAAGCTTTCTTT. It yields the protein CASSLNAGNTEAFF.

This clone was observed a single time. The J gene is TRBJ1-2, the V gene TRBV5-4, with 9 bases aligning to TRBD1. With V trimmed by 3 bases and J by 6 bases, 3 bases remained unmatched. The CDR3 covers 13 residues. Per the germline V gene, CDR1 is SGHNT and CDR2 is YYREEE (reference sequence). CDR3 sequence: CASSSWTGDGYTF. The CDR3 coding sequence is TGTGCCAGCAGCTCATGGACAGGGGATGGCTACACCTTC.

The count of this clone is one. The chain links TRBV4-3 to TRBJ1-1; no reliable D call. This CDR3 is built from 13 residues. Trimming left V 1 base short and J 3 bases short, with 6 bases between. The germline CDR1 and CDR2 sequences are LGHNA and YSLEER. CDR3 coding DNA: TGCGCCAGCAGCCAAGTACAGTACACTGAAGCTTTCTTT. Protein: CASSQVQYTEAFF.

The V gene is TRBV10-3, the J gene TRBJ1-1, with 10 nucleotides matching TRBD1. The CDR3 runs to 14 residues. Germline assignment: CDR1 ENHRY and CDR2 SYGVKD. Unmatched junction bases numbered 8, after V lost 7 bases and J lost 6 bases. CDR3 coding DNA: TGTGCCATCACCGAGACAGGGGGCATAGCTGAAGCTTTCTTT. Its protein product is CAITETGGIAEAFF.

This clone was recorded once. The chain uses TRBV6-5 and TRBJ2-7; 8 bases map to TRBD1. The germline CDR1 and CDR2 sequences are MNHEY and SVGAGI. V trimming: 0 bases; J trimming: 3 bases; junction bases outside the gene matches: 4. The CDR3 loop spans 15 amino acids. CDR3 bases: TGTGCCAGCAGTTACTCACCACAGGGGGGCTACGAGCAGTACTTC. Translating gives CASSYSPQGGYEQYF.

CDR3: CASSLGQYSGNTIYF. The CDR3 DNA is TGTGCCAGCAGCTTGGGACAGTACTCTGGAAACACCATATATTTT. This chain links TRBV7-9 with TRBJ1-3; 7 bases are a match to TRBD1. Germline V CDR1 and CDR2: SEHNR, FQNEAQ (reference sequence). The trim removed 3 bases at V and 0 bases at J, leaving 2 bases unmatched. CDR3 length: 15 residues.

The rearrangement joins TRBV5-6 to TRBJ2-7, with no clear D. The germline gives CDR1 SGHDT, CDR2 YYEEEE. Trimming removed 3 bases from V and 6 bases from J, with 13 bases in between. The CDR3 loop spans 13 amino acids. CDR3 protein: CASSSRQAGEQYF. CDR3 nucleotide sequence: TGTGCCAGCAGCTCCAGACAAGCTGGCGAGCAGTACTTC.

The J gene is TRBJ1-4, the V gene TRBV5-1, with 9 bases lining up with TRBD1. Losses at the gene ends were 4 bases for V and 5 bases for J; bases not matched to a gene: 6. There are 15 residues in the CDR3. Germline loops: CDR1 SGHRS, CDR2 YFSETQ. CDR3 nucleotides: TGCGCCAGCAGCACCTGGACAGGGGAAAATGAAAAACTGTTTTTT. It is translated as CASSTWTGENEKLFF.

This clone appeared a few times. This chain connects TRBV7-9 to TRBJ2-2, with D possibly being TRBD1 (6 bases). Germline assignment: CDR1 SEHNR and CDR2 FQNEAQ (reference sequence). Deletions cut 3 bases from V and 6 bases from J, with 11 bases between. The CDR3 contains 14 residues. The CDR3 DNA reads as TGTGCCAGCAGCTTTATCGAGGGGGCCGGGGAGCTGTTTTTT. Its translation: CASSFIEGAGELFF.

This chain connects TRBV5-1 to TRBJ1-1; D is uncertain. This CDR3 comprises 13 residues. The germline CDR1 and CDR2 sequences are SGHRS and YFSETQ. V shed 0 bases and J shed 11 bases, with 14 bases lying between them. For the CDR3, the DNA is TGCGCCAGCAGCTTGGCACTAGGGTCTTTGGCTTTCTTT. Protein sequence: CASSLALGSLAFF.

This chain joins TRBV30 and TRBJ1-6; maybe TRBD1 (6 bases). There are 13 residues in the CDR3. CDR1 and CDR2 from the germline V gene are GTSNPN and SVGIG (reference sequence). V was shortened by 5 bases and J by 7 bases, with 12 bases between the two germline ends. Here the CDR3 reads CAWDHRENSPLHF. CDR3 sequence (DNA): TGTGCCTGGGACCACAGGGAGAATTCACCCCTCCACTTT.

The chain is built from TRBV7-7 and TRBJ1-3; D is undetermined. Looked up from germline, CDR1 is SSHAT and CDR2 is FNYEAQ (reference sequence). V was pared by 0 bases and J by 0 bases, with 9 bases between. CDR3 size: 16 residues. Here the CDR3 DNA reads TGTGCCAGCAGCTTAGCGGGCAGGATCTCTGGAAACACCATATATTTT. This sequence encodes CASSLAGRISGNTIYF. The whole variable domain, remainder taken from reference TRBV7-7 and TRBJ1-3, is GAGVSQSPRYKVTKRGQDVTLRCDPISSHATLYWYQQALGQGPEFLTYFNYEAQPDKSGLPSDRFSAERPEGSISTLTIQRTEQRDSAMYRCASSLAGRISGNTIYFGEGSWLTVV.

There are a few counts of this clone. CDR3 loop: CASSNWGGAGNQPQHF. For the CDR3, the DNA is TGTGCCAGCAGCAACTGGGGGGGCGCGGGCAATCAGCCCCAGCATTTT. The chain recombines TRBV7-8 with TRBJ1-5, with D possibly matching TRBD1 (6 bases). CDR3 length: 16 residues. V was cut by 5 bases and J by 2 bases, with 16 bases left in between. The germline V gene encodes CDR1 SGHVS and CDR2 FQNEAQ.

The V and J genes are TRBV6-5 and TRBJ1-3; no clear D gene. CDR1 and CDR2 (germline): MNHEY, SVGAGI. This CDR3 contains 13 residues. Deletions cut 2 bases from V and 4 bases from J, with 6 bases between. CDR3 nucleotide sequence: TGTGCCAGCAGTTACAGGGTCGGAAACACCATATATTTT. Translated, it gives CASSYRVGNTIYF.

This clone is large in the sample. J is TRBJ2-7 and V is TRBV6-5; D gene unclear. Trimming pared 5 bases from V and 1 base from J, leaving 9 bases between. From germline, CDR1 is MNHEY and CDR2 SVGAGI. CDR3 length equals 13 residues. In DNA, the CDR3 is TGTGCCAGCAGTCCTTCGCTTTCCTACGAGCAGTACTTC. Amino acid sequence: CASSPSLSYEQYF.

The genes are TRBV7-2 and TRBJ1-1; D is undetermined. V gave up 3 bases and J gave up 0 bases, with 8 bases separating them. The CDR3 totals 14 residues. Germline CDR1 and CDR2: SGHTA and FQGNSA. This CDR3 is CASSFDGVNTEAFF. The CDR3 bases are TGTGCCAGCAGCTTCGATGGGGTGAACACTGAAGCTTTCTTT.